This T cell receptor (beta chain) emerged from a study of cytomegalovirus exposure and HLA in healthy donors. PCR primers comprised 60 Vbeta and 13 Jbeta primers. Measured with immunoSEQ multiplex PCR; TCRdb has only the in-frame clones, and not every one. The table lists 150,000 to 200,000 clones, 80% of them singletons, with 1.5% to 2% in the top ten. The study's findings and limits: Later analysis reportedly placed an Asian-associated ancestry cluster below the roughly 690-donor mean in N-insertions.

Comment on this clone: The target antigen is unknown.

The TCR comes from a woman in her twenties or thirties in good health and CMV-seronegative. Sequenced material: PBMCs.

CDR3 sequence (DNA): TGCGCCAGCAGTGTTAGTCCGAACACCGGGGAGCTGTTTTTT. It is translated as CASSVSPNTGELFF. The V and J genes are TRBV10-2 and TRBJ2-2, with no clear D. The CDR3 covers 14 residues. Germline V gives CDR1 WSHSY, CDR2 SAAADI. V lost 4 bases, J lost 0 bases, and 6 bases lay in between.